A selection of T cell receptor beta chains follows, all from one sample in a study of cytomegalovirus exposure and HLA in healthy donors. The table came from immunoSEQ multiplex PCR; TCRdb's copy has only in-frame clones and leaves some out. Its clone listing holds around 100,000 clones. The sequenced sample was PBMCs. These receptors originate from a man aged 35-49 years in good health and CMV-seropositive. Each CDR3 is given with its conserved first and last residue. The order of the fields is J gene, V gene, CDR3 protein.

j_call: TRBJ1-2
v_call: TRBV7-8
cdr3_aa: CASSLTPAVPNYGYTF

j_call: TRBJ2-1
v_call: TRBV4-1
cdr3_aa: CASSQVTSVPNEQFF

j_call: TRBJ1-1
v_call: TRBV29-1
cdr3_aa: CSVESTGSATEAFF

j_call: TRBJ1-1
v_call: TRBV5-1
cdr3_aa: CASSLLPPEANTEAFF

j_call: TRBJ2-7
v_call: TRBV7-2
cdr3_aa: CASSLGRGNYEQYF

j_call: TRBJ2-3
v_call: TRBV7-3
cdr3_aa: CASRLRDRESDTQYF

j_call: TRBJ2-2
v_call: TRBV28
cdr3_aa: CASSRTSGLAGELFF

j_call: TRBJ2-2
v_call: TRBV5-1
cdr3_aa: CASSSGLAGGFGTGELFF

j_call: TRBJ2-1
v_call: TRBV4-2
cdr3_aa: CASSQDLTSGYNEQFF

j_call: TRBJ2-7
v_call: TRBV4-3
cdr3_aa: CASSQDRGGQGRYYEQYF

j_call: TRBJ2-6
v_call: TRBV19
cdr3_aa: CASRPAVRTGGTGANVLTF

j_call: TRBJ2-5
v_call: TRBV6-5
cdr3_aa: CASSRGTGQETQYF

j_call: TRBJ1-1
v_call: TRBV5-1
cdr3_aa: CASSFSTGTEAFF

j_call: TRBJ2-5
v_call: TRBV27
cdr3_aa: CASSSRQGAGETQYF

j_call: TRBJ2-7
v_call: TRBV25-1
cdr3_aa: CATSLGTSGRVGHEQYF

j_call: TRBJ2-7
v_call: TRBV19
cdr3_aa: CASSIGGRENYEQYF